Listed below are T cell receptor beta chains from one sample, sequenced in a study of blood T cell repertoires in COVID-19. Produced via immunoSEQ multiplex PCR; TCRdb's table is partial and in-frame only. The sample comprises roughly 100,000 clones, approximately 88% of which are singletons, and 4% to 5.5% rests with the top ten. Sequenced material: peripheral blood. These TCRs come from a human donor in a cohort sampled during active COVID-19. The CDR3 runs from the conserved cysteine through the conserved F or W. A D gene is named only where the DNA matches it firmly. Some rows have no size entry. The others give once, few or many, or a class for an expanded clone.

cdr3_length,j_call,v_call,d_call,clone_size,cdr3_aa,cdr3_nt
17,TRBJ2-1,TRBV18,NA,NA,CASSPLGRGNSYNEQFF,TGTGCCAGCTCACCCTTGGGGCGGGGAAACTCCTACAATGAGCAGTTCTTC
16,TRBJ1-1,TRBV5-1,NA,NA,CASSPQGGKSGTEAFF,TGCGCCAGCAGCCCACAAGGGGGAAAGAGTGGGACTGAAGCTTTCTTT
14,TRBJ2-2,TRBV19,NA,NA,CASMPKLHTGELFF,TGTGCCAGTATGCCAAAGCTTCACACCGGGGAGCTGTTTTTT
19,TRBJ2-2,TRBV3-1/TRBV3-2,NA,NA,CASSQERGLGAGNTGELFF,TGTGCCAGCAGCCAAGAAAGGGGCCTGGGAGCGGGTAACACCGGGGAGCTGTTTTTT
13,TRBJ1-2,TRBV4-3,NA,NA,CASSQELQFGYTF,TGCGCCAGCAGCCAAGAGCTACAGTTTGGCTACACCTTC
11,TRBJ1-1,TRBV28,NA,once,CASSSGYEAFF,TGTGCCAGCAGCTCAGGGTATGAAGCTTTCTTT
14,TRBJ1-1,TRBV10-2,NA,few,CASSERGIDTEAFF,TGCGCCAGCAGTGAAAGGGGGATCGACACTGAAGCTTTCTTT
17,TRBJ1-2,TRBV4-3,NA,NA,CASSQDTNRDINYGYTF,TGCGCCAGCAGCCAAGATACGAACCGGGACATAAATTATGGCTACACCTTC
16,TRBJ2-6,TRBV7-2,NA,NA,CASSLTTFAGANVLTF,TGTGCCAGCAGCCTCACGACATTCGCTGGGGCCAACGTCCTGACTTTC
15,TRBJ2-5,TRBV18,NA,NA,CASSPPGGLRETQYF,TGTGCCAGCTCACCACCGGGGGGGCTTCGAGAGACCCAGTACTTC
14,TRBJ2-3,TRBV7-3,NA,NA,CASSQGVSTDTQYF,TGTGCCAGCAGCCAAGGGGTCTCCACAGATACGCAGTATTTT
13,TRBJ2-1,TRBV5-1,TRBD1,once,CASSADRGDEQFF,TGCGCCAGCAGCGCGGACAGGGGCGATGAGCAGTTCTTC
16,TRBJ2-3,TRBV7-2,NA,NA,CASSLAGGAGTDTQYF,TGTGCCAGCAGCTTAGCGGGGGGGGCGGGGACAGATACGCAGTATTTT
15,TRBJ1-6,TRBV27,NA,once,CASSLYGGYNSPLHF,TGTGCCAGCAGTTTATACGGGGGGTATAATTCACCCCTCCACTTT
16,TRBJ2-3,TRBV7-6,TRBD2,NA,CASSLGLAGITDTQYF,TGTGCCAGCAGCTTAGGACTAGCGGGGATCACAGATACGCAGTATTTT
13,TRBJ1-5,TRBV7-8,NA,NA,CASSLVGQQPQHF,TGTGCCAGCAGCTTAGTTGGTCAGCAGCCCCAGCATTTT
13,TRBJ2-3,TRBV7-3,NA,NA,CASSQGVTDTQYF,TGTGCCAGCAGCCAAGGGGTCACAGATACGCAGTATTTT
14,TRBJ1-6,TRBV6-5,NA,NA,CASRGLGYNSPLHF,TGTGCCAGCAGGGGGCTTGGGTATAATTCACCCCTCCACTTT
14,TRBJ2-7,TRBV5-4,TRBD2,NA,CASSGGGGIYEQYF,TGTGCCAGCAGCGGTGGGGGGGGAATCTACGAGCAGTACTTC
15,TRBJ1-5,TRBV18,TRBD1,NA,CASSPNRGRDQPQHF,TGTGCCAGCTCACCAAACAGGGGGCGAGATCAGCCCCAGCATTTT
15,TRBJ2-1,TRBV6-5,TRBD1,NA,CASTRGQGAWNEQFF,TGTGCCAGCACTCGAGGACAGGGGGCGTGGAATGAGCAGTTCTTC
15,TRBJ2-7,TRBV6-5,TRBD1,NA,CASSNPWTGFYEQYF,TGTGCCAGCAGTAACCCATGGACAGGGTTCTACGAGCAGTACTTC
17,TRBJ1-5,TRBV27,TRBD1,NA,CASVFGTGGNSNQPQHF,TGTGCCAGCGTATTCGGGACAGGGGGCAACAGCAATCAGCCCCAGCATTTT
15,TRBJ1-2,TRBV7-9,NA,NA,CASSPTGQLTYGYTF,TGTGCCAGCAGCCCTACTGGACAGCTTACCTATGGCTACACCTTC
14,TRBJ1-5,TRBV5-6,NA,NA,CASSLAGGDQPQHF,TGTGCCAGCAGCTTGGCCGGGGGAGATCAGCCCCAGCATTTT
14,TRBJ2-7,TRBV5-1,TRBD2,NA,CASSLVGGNYEQYF,TGCGCCAGCAGCTTGGTGGGGGGGAACTACGAGCAGTACTTC
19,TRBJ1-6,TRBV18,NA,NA,CASSPYPGGSRTRSSPLHF,TGTGCCAGCTCACCATACCCCGGTGGTAGTCGAACAAGGAGCTCACCCCTCCACTTT
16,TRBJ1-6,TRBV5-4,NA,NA,CASSLAGTDDNSPLHF,TGTGCCAGCAGCTTGGCCGGCACAGATGATAATTCACCCCTCCACTTT
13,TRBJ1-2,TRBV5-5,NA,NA,CASSMGLIYGYTF,TGTGCCAGCAGCATGGGACTGATTTATGGCTACACCTTC
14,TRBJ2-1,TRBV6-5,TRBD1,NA,CATLRGQGADEQFF,TGTGCCACCCTCCGAGGACAGGGGGCGGATGAGCAGTTCTTC
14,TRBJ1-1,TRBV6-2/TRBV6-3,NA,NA,CASSYYEVYTEAFF,TGTGCCAGCAGTTACTACGAGGTTTACACTGAAGCTTTCTTT
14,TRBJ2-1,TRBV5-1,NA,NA,CASRSGLWESEQFF,TGCGCCAGCAGATCGGGACTTTGGGAGAGTGAGCAGTTCTTC
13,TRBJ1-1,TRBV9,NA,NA,CASSVQWNTEAFF,TGTGCCAGCAGCGTGCAGTGGAACACTGAAGCTTTCTTT
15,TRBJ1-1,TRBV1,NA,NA,CTSPPRLYMNTEAFF,TGCACCAGCCCACCACGACTGTACATGAACACTGAAGCTTTCTTT
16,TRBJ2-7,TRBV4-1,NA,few,CASSQVARQPRYEQYF,TGCGCCAGCAGCCAAGTCGCGCGGCAGCCCCGGTACGAGCAGTACTTC
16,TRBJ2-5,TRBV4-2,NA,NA,CASSQNPTGGQETQYF,TGTGCCAGCAGCCAGAACCCCACTGGGGGGCAAGAGACCCAGTACTTC
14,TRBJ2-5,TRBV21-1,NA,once,CASGKGTAQETQYF,TGTGCCAGCGGCAAGGGGACAGCTCAAGAGACCCAGTACTTC
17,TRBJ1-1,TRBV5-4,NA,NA,CASSLGGAASMNTEAFF,TGTGCCAGCAGCTTGGGCGGGGCCGCTTCTATGAACACTGAAGCTTTCTTT
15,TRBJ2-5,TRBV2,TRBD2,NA,CASSPGLAGGETQYF,TGTGCCAGCAGTCCTGGACTAGCGGGGGGAGAGACCCAGTACTTC
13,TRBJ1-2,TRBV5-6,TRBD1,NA,CASSLAGGYGYTF,TGTGCCAGCAGCTTGGCAGGGGGGTATGGCTACACCTTC
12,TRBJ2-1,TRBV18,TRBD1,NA,CASSPETGLQFF,TGTGCCAGCTCACCCGAGACAGGGCTGCAGTTCTTC